This T cell receptor beta chain originates from a study of identical twins. TCRdb itself ran the 5' RACE reads through MiXCR, one entry per CDR3 protein. The table has a few hundred thousand distinct CDR3 sequences, roughly 24% seen once. The CDR3 length is 18 residues. Germline-derived CDR1 and CDR2 are SGHTA and FQGTGA. V lost 1 base to trimming and J lost 1 base; unmatched junction nucleotides: 8. This clonotype was seen only once. The data also belong to a second study, concerning T cells expressing NK-cell markers.

The specimen sequenced was CD4+ T cells sorted from blood. The J gene is TRBJ2-3, the V gene TRBV7-3, with 10 bases matching TRBD2. This receptor was taken from a young woman in good health. The CDR3 DNA reads TGTGCCAGCAGCTTAAGGGGTCTTAGCGGGGGGCGCACAGATACGCAGTATTTT. This sequence encodes CASSLRGLSGGRTDTQYF.